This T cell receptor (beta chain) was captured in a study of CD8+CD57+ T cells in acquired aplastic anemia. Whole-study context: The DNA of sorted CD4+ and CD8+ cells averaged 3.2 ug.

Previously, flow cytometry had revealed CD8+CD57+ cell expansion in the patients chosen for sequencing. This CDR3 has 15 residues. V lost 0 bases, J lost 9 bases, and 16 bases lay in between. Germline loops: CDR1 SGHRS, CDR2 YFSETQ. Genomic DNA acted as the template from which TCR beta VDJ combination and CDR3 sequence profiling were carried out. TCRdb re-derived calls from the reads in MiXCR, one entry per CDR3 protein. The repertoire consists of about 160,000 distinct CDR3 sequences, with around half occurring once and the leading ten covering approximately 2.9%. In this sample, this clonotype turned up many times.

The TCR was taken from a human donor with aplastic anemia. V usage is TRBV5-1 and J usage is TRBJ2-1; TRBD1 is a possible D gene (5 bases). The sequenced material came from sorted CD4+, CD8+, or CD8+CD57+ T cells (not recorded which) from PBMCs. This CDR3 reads CASSLGGASQGEQFF. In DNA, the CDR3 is TGCGCCAGCAGCTTGGGCGGTGCGTCCCAGGGTGAGCAGTTCTTC.